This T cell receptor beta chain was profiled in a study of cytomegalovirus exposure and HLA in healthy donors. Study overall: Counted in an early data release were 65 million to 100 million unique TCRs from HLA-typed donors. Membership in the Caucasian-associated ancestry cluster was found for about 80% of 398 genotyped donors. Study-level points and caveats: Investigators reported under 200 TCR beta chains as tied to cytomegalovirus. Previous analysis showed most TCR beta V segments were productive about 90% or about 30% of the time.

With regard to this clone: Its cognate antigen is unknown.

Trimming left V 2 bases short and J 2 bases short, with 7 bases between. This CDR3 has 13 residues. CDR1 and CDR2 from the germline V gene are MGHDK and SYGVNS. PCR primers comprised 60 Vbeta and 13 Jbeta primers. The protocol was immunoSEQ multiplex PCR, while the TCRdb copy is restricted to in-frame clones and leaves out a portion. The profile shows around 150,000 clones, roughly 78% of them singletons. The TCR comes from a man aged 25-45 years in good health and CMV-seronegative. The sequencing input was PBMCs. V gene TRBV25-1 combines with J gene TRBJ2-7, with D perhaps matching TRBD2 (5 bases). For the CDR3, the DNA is TGTGCCAGCAGTGAAAGCGGAACCTACGAGCAGTACTTC. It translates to CASSESGTYEQYF.